This T cell receptor beta chain came from a study of blood T cell repertoires in COVID-19. Study summary: From T cells, B-cell-depleted T cells, or PBMCs came the material, which was cDNA or gDNA.

From germline, CDR1 is LNHDA and CDR2 SQIVND (reference sequence). The V end was cut by 3 bases, the J end by 0 bases, with 9 bases between. The CDR3 extends over 15 amino acids. Method: immunoSEQ multiplex PCR; TCRdb's copy keeps in-frame clones and lacks some. The data show 100,000 to 150,000 clones, more than 85% seen once. The TCR sequence derives from a middle-aged man with COVID-19, enrolled during active disease. The specimen was peripheral blood. The rearrangement links TRBV19 to TRBJ1-3; the D gene is possibly TRBD1 (5 bases). CDR3 loop: CASSIRGNSGNTIYF. CDR3 in DNA: TGTGCCAGTAGTATCCGGGGGAACTCTGGAAACACCATATATTTT.